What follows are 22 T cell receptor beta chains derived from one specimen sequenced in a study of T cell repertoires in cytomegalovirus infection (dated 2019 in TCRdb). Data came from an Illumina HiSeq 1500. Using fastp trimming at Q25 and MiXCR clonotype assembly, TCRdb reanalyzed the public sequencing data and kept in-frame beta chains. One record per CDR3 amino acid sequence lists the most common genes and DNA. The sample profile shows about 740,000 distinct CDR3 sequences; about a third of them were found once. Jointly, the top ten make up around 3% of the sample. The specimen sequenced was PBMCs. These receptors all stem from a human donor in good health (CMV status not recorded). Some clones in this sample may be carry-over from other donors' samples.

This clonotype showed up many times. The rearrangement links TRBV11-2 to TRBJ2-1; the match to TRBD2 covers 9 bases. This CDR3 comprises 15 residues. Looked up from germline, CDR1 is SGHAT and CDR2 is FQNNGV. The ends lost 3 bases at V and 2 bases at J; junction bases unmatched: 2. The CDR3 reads CASSLGGGAYNEQFF. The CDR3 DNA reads TGTGCCAGCAGCTTGGGCGGGGGGGCCTACAATGAGCAGTTCTTC. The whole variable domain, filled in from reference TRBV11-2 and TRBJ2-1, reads EAGVAQSPRYKIIEKRQSVAFWCNPISGHATLYWYQQILGQGPKLLIQFQNNGVVDDSQLPKDRFSAERLKGVDSTLKIQPAKLEDSAVYLCASSLGGGAYNEQFFGPGTRLTVL.

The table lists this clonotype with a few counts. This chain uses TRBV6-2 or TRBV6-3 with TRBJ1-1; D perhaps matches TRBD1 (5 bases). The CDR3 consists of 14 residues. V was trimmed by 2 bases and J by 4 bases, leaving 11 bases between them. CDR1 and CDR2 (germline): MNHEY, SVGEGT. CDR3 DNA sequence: TGTGCCAGCAGTTACCAACAGGAGTTCACTGAAGCTTTCTTT. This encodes CASSYQQEFTEAFF.

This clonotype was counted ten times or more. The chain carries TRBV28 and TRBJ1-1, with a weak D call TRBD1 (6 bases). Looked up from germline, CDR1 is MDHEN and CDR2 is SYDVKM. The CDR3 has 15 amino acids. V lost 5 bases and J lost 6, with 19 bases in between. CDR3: CASSPAGLRGPEAFF. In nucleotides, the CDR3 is TGTGCCAGCAGTCCCGCGGGGCTCAGGGGCCCTGAAGCTTTCTTT.

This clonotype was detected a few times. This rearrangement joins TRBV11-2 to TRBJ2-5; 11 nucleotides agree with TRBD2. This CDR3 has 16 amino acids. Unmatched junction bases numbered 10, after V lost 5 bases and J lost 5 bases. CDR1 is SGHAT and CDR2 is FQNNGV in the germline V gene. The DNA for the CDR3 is TGTGCCAGCAGCACCAGTAGCGGGGGGGCCCGGGAGACCCAGTACTTC. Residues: CASSTSSGGARETQYF.

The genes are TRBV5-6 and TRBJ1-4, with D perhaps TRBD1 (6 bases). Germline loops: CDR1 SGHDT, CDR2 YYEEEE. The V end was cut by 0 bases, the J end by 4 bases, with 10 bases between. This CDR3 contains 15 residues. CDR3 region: CASSLAGGSNEKLFF. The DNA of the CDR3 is TGTGCCAGCAGCTTGGCGGGGGGCAGTAATGAAAAACTGTTTTTT.

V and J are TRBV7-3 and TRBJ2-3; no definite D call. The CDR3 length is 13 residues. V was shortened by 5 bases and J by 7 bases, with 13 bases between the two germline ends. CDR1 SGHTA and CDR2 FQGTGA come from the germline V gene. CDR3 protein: CASSLAGPNTQYF. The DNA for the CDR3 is TGTGCCAGCAGCCTCGCCGGGCCTAATACGCAGTATTTT.

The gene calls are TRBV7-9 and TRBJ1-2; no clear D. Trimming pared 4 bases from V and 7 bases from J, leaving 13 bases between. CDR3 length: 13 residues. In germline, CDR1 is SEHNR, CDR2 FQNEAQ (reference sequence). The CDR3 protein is CASSSPVVSGYTF. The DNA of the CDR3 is TGTGCCAGCAGCTCCCCCGTTGTTAGTGGCTACACCTTC.

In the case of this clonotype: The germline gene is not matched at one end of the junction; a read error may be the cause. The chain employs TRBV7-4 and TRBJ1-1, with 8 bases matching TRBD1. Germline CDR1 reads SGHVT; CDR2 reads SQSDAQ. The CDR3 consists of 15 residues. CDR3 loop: CASTIDRGLNTEDFF. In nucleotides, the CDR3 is TGTGCCAGCACCATCGACAGGGGCTTAAACACTGAAGATTTCTTT.

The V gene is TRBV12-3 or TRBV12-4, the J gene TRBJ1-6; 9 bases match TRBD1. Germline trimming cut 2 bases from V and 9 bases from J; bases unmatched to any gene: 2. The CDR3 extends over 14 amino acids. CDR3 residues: CASSLTGGGSPLHF. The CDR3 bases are TGTGCCAGCAGTTTAACAGGGGGCGGTTCACCCCTCCACTTT.

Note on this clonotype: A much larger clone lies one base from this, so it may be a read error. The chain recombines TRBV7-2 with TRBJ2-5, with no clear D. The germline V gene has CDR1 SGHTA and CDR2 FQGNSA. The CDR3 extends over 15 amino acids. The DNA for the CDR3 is TGTCCCAGCAGCTTAGGTTACAAAGTTCAAGAGACCCAGTACTTC. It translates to CPSSLGYKVQETQYF.

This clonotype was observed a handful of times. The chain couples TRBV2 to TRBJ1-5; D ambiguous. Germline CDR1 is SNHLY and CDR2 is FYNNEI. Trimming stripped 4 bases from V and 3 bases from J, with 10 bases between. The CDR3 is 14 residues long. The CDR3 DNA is TGTGCCAGCAGTGCTAATACAGTCAATCAGCCCCAGCATTTT. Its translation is CASSANTVNQPQHF.

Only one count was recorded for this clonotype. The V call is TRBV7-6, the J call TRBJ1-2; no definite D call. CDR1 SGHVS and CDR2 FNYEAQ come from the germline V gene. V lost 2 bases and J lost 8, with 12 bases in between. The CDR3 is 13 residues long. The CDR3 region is CASSLHWEVGYTF. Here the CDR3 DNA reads TGTGCCAGCAGCTTACACTGGGAAGTCGGCTACACCTTC.

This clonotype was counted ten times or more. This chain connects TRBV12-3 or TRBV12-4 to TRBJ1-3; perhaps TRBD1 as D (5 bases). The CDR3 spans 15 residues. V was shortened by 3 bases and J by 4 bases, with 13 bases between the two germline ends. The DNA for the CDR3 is TGTGCCAGCAGTTTGATTGGGGGTCTCGGAAACACCATATATTTT. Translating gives CASSLIGGLGNTIYF.

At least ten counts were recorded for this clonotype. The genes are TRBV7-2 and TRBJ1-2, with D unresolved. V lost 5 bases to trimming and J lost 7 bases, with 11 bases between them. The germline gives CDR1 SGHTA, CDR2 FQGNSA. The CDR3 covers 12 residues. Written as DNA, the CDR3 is TGTGCCAGCAGCCCACGACAAGGTGGCTACACCTTC. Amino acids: CASSPRQGGYTF. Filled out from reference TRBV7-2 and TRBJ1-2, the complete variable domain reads GAGVSQSPSNKVTEKGKDVELRCDPISGHTALYWYRQSLGQGLEFLIYFQGNSAPDKSGLPSDRFSAERTGGSVSTLTIQRTQQEDSAVYLCASSPRQGGYTFGSGTRLTVV.

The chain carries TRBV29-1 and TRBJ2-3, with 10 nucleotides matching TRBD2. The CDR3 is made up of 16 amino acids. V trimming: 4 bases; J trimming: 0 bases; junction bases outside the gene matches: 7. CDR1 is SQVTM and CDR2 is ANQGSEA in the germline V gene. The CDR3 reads CSVGLAGGPSTDTQYF. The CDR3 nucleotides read TGCAGCGTTGGGTTAGCGGGAGGCCCTAGCACAGATACGCAGTATTTT.

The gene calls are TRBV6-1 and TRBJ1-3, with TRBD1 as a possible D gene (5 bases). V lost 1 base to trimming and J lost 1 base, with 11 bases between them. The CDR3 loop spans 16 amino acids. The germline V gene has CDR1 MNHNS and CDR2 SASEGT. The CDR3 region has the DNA TGTGCCAGCAGTGAAGGACGGGACGGGTCTGGAAACACCATATATTTT. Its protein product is CASSEGRDGSGNTIYF.

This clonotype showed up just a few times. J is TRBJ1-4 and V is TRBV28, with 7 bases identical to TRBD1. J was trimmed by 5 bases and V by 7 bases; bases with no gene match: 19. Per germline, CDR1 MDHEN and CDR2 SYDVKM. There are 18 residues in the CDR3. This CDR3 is CASTLFGSNRGRNEKLFF. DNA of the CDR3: TGTGCCAGCACTCTTTTCGGGTCTAACAGGGGAAGGAATGAAAAACTGTTTTTT.

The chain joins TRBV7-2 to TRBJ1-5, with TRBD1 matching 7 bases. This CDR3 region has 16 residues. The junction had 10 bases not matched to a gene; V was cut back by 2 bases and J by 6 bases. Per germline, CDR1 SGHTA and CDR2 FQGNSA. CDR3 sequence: CASSLYPTGASQPQHF. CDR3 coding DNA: TGTGCCAGCAGCTTATACCCCACAGGGGCAAGTCAGCCCCAGCATTTT.

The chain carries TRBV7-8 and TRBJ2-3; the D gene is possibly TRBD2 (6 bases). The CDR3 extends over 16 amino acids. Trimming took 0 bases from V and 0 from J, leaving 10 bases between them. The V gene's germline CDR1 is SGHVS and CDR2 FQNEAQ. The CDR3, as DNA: TGTGCCAGCAGCTTAGCGGGAGGCCATAGCACAGATACGCAGTATTTT. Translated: CASSLAGGHSTDTQYF. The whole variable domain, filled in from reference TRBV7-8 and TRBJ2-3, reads GAGVSQSPRYKVAKRGQDVALRCDPISGHVSLFWYQQALGQGPEFLTYFQNEAQLDKSGLPSDRFFAERPEGSVSTLKIQRTQQEDSAVYLCASSLAGGHSTDTQYFGPGTRLTVL.

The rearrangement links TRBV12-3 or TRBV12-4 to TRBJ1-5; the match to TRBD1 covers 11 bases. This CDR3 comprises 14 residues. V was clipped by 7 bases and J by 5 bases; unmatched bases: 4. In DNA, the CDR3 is TGTGCCAGCAAGGGACAGGGGGGATATCAGCCCCAGCATTTT. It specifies CASKGQGGYQPQHF.

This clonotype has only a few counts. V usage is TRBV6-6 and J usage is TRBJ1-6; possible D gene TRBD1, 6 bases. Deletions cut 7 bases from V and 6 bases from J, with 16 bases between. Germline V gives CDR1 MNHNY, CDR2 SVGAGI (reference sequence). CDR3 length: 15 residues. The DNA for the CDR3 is TGTGCCAGCACCCAGACAGGACTCCGTAATTCACCCCTCCACTTT. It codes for CASTQTGLRNSPLHF.

In DNA form, the CDR3 reads TGTGCCAGCTCACCAGGGACTAGGCCCCACGAGCAGTACTTC. Its translation: CASSPGTRPHEQYF. The rearrangement joins TRBV18 to TRBJ2-7, with 8 bases aligning to TRBD2. The CDR3 is made up of 14 amino acids. V was pared by 2 bases and J by 5 bases, with 5 bases of the junction left unmatched. Germline CDR1 KGHSH, CDR2 LQKENI.